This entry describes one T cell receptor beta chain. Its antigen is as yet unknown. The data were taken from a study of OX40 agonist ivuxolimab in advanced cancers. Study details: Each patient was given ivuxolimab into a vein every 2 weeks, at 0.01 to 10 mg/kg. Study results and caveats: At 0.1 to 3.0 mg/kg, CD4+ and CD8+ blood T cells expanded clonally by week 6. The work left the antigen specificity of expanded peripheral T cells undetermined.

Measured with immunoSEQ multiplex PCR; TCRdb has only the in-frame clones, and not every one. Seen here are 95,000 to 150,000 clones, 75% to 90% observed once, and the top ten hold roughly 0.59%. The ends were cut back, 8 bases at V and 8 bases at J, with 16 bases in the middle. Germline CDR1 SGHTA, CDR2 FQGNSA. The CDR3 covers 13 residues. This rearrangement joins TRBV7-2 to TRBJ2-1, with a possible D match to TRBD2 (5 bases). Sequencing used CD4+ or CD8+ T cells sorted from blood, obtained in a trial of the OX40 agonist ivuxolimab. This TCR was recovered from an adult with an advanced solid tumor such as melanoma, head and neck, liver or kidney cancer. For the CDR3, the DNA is TGTGCCAGCTCGCTTCGGGGTGGCGATGAGCAGTTCTTC. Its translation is CASSLRGGDEQFF.